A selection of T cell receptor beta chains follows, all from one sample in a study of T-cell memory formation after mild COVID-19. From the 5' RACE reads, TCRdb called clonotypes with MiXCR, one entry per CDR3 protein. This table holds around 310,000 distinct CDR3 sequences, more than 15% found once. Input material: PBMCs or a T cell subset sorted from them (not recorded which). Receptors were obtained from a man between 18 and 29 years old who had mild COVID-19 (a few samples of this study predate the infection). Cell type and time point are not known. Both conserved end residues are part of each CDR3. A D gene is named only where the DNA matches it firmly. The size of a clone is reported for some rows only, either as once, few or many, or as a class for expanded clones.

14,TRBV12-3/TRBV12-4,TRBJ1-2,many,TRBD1,TGTGCCAGCAGTCGACAGGGGGCTGGCTATGGCTACACCTTC,CASSRQGAGYGYTF
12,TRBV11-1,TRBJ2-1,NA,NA,TGTGCCAGCAGCTTACAGCACAATGAGCAGTTCTTC,CASSLQHNEQFF
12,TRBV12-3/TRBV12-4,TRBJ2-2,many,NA,TGTGCCAGCGCGGCGAACACCGGGGAGCTGTTTTTT,CASAANTGELFF
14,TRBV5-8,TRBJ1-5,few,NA,TGTGCCAGCAGCTTCTTTGTTCGTGGTCAGCCCCAGCATTTT,CASSFFVRGQPQHF
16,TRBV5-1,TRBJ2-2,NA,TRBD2,TGCGCCAGCAGCTTGGCCCAACTAGCGGTTACCGGGGAGCTGTTTTTT,CASSLAQLAVTGELFF
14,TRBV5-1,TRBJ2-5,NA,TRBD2,TGCGCCAGCAGCTCGGGGACTAGCAAAGAGACCCAGTACTTC,CASSSGTSKETQYF
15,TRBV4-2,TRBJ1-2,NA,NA,TGTGCCAGCAGCCCGTTATCCGGCGGCAACTATGGCTACACCTTC,CASSPLSGGNYGYTF
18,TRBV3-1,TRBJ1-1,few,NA,TGTGCCAGCAGCCCCGGTGGGGGGAGCGGTGTGATGAACACTGAAGCTTTCTTT,CASSPGGGSGVMNTEAFF
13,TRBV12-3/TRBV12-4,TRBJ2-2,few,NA,TGTGCCAGCAATCCAGAATGGGGCGGGGAGCTGTTTTTT,CASNPEWGGELFF
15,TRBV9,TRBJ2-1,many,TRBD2,TGTGCCAGCAGCGTAGAAGGACTAGCCTACAATGAGCAGTTCTTC,CASSVEGLAYNEQFF
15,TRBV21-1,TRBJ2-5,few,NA,TGTGCCAGCAGCGGTAGCGGGGGGAACCAAGAGACCCAGTACTTC,CASSGSGGNQETQYF
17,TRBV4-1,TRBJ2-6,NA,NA,TGCGCCAGCAGCCGCTCCACAGGACGGTCGGGGGCCAACGTCCTGACTTTC,CASSRSTGRSGANVLTF
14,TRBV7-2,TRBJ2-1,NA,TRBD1,TGTGCCAGCAGCTTAGGGACAGGCGTCAATGAGCAGTTCTTC,CASSLGTGVNEQFF
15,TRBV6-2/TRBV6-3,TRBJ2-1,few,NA,TGTGCCACACTAAGGTGGGGGAGCTCCTACAATGAGCAGTTCTTC,CATLRWGSSYNEQFF
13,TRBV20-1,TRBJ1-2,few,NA,TGCAGTGCTAGAGGGGGGGCTAACTATGGCTACACCTTC,CSARGGANYGYTF
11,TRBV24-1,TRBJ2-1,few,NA,TGTGCCACCAGCAGCTCGCATGAGCAGTTCTTC,CATSSSHEQFF
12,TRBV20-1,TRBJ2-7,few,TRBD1,TGCAGTGCCTATACAGGGGCCTACGAGCAGTACTTC,CSAYTGAYEQYF
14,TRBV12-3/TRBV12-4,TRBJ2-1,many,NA,TGTGCCAGCAGTTCGGGGACTTACTACAATGAGCAGTTCTTC,CASSSGTYYNEQFF
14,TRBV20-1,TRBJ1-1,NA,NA,TGCAGTGCTCACACGGACGGATCGAACACTGAAGCTTTCTTT,CSAHTDGSNTEAFF
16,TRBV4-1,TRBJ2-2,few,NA,TGCGCCAGCAGCCAAGTAAGAACCGGGGACACCGGGGAGCTGTTTTTT,CASSQVRTGDTGELFF
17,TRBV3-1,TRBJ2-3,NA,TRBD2,TGTGCCAGCAGCCTCAATCCTGGCGGGGGGGCGGGAGATACGCAGTATTTT,CASSLNPGGGAGDTQYF
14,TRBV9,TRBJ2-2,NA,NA,TGTGCCAGCAGCGTAGTTAGTTCTGCCGGGGAGCTGTTTTTT,CASSVVSSAGELFF
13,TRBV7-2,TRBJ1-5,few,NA,TGTGCCAGCAGCTTAGGGGATTATCAGCCCCAGCATTTT,CASSLGDYQPQHF
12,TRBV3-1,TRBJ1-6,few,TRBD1,TGTGCCAGCAGGACAGGGTTTTCACCCCTCCACTTT,CASRTGFSPLHF
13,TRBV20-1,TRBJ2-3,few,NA,TGCAGTGCTAGACTGACAAGCACAGATACGCAGTATTTT,CSARLTSTDTQYF
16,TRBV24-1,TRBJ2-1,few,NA,TGTGCCACCAGTGATTTGCGGGGGACTCGGTACAATGAGCAGTTCTTC,CATSDLRGTRYNEQFF
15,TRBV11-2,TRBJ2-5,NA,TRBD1,TGTGCCAGCAGCTATGACAGGGGGCGGCAAGAGACCCAGTACTTC,CASSYDRGRQETQYF